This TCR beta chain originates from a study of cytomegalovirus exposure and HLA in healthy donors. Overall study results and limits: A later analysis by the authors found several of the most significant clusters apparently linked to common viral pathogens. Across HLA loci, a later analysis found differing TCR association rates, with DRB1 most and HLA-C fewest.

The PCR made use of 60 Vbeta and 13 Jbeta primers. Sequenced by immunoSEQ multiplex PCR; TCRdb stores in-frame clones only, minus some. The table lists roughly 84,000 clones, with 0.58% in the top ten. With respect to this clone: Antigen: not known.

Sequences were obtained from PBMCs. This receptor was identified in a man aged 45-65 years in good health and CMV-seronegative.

The CDR3 here is CASSPGQGKKKLFF. Written as DNA, the CDR3 is TGTGCCAGCAGTCCGGGACAGGGAAAGAAAAAACTGTTTTTT. The J gene is TRBJ1-4, the V gene TRBV27; 9 positions match TRBD1. There are 14 residues in the CDR3. CDR1 MNHEY and CDR2 SMNVEV come from the germline V gene (reference sequence). Trimming took 5 bases from V and 9 from J; bases not matched to a gene: 7.